The 28 T cell receptor beta chains presented below share a single source sample, sequenced in a study of CD8+CD57+ T cells in acquired aplastic anemia. The template for TCR beta VDJ and CDR3 sequence profiling was genomic DNA. TCRdb ran MiXCR on the reads and lists one entry per CDR3 protein. Of under 200,000 distinct CDR3 sequences listed, around 48% are singletons. Previously, flow cytometry had revealed CD8+CD57+ cell expansion in the patients chosen for sequencing. The specimen was sorted CD4+, CD8+, or CD8+CD57+ T cells (not recorded which) from PBMCs. These receptors were obtained from a human donor with aplastic anemia.

This clonotype was found a few times. A much larger clone lies a single base off, so this may be a read error. This chain connects TRBV7-9 to TRBJ1-2; no clear D gene. The CDR3 loop spans 15 amino acids. The V end lost 0 bases, the J end lost 8 bases, and 16 bases lay between the germline ends. In germline, CDR1 is SEHNR, CDR2 FQNEAQ (reference sequence). The CDR3 is CASSLASVGMSGYTF. The DNA of the CDR3 is TGTGCCAGCAGCTTAGCGTCGGTGGGTATGAGCGGCTACACCTTC.

The chain combines TRBV7-8 with TRBJ2-5; no clear D gene. The CDR3 runs to 14 residues. Trimming cost V 1 base and J 3 bases, with 9 bases left between them. Germline CDR1 and CDR2: SGHVS and FQNEAQ. The CDR3 DNA follows: TGTGCCAGCAGCTTAGTCGCAGCTAAAGAGACCCAGTACTTC. Its protein is CASSLVAAKETQYF.

The chain combines TRBV20-1 with TRBJ1-1; D gene uncertain. The CDR3 runs to 12 residues. V lost 3 bases to trimming and J lost 0 bases, with 5 bases between them. Germline lookup yields CDR1 DFQATT and CDR2 SNEGSKA (reference sequence). DNA for the CDR3: TGCAGTGCTAGGGGGATGAACACTGAAGCTTTCTTT. It yields the protein CSARGMNTEAFF.

The chain links TRBV15 to TRBJ1-6; TRBD1 aligns across 8 bases. CDR3 length: 15 residues. The germline CDR1 and CDR2 sequences are LNHNV and YYDKDF (reference sequence). The ends lost 0 bases at V and 9 bases at J; junction bases unmatched: 4. In nucleotides, the CDR3 is TGTGCCACCAGCAGAGACTTACAGGGGGGTTCACCCCTCCACTTT. Translated: CATSRDLQGGSPLHF.

This clonotype was seen many times. The V gene is TRBV6-1, the J gene TRBJ2-7; 10 bases match TRBD1. The CDR3 is 14 amino acids. Germline V gene data show CDR1 as MNHNS and CDR2 as SASEGT. Trimming took 3 bases from V and 6 from J; bases not matched to a gene: 5. CDR3 sequence (DNA): TGTGCCAGCAGTGAGACAGGGGGCGTAGCCGAGCAGTACTTC. This translates into CASSETGGVAEQYF.

This chain uses TRBV5-1 with TRBJ2-3; D is possibly TRBD1 (6 bases). Germline CDR1 is SGHRS and CDR2 is YFSETQ. V was pared by 3 bases and J by 0 bases, with 14 bases between. The CDR3 sequence is 16 residues long. In nucleotides, the CDR3 is TGCGCCAGCAGCTGGGGAACAGGGCAGAGCACAGATACGCAGTATTTT. Residues: CASSWGTGQSTDTQYF.

V gene TRBV24-1 combines with J gene TRBJ2-3; D gene unclear. Germline CDR1 reads KGHDR; CDR2 reads SFDVKD. The CDR3 runs 13 residues. V was shortened by 3 bases and J by 2 bases, with 5 bases between the two germline ends. The CDR3 sequence is CATSDTSTDTQYF. CDR3 DNA: TGTGCCACCAGTGATACCTCCACAGATACGCAGTATTTT.

This clonotype was seen repeatedly, ten times or more. The CDR3 loop is CASSSRGRVEKLFF. The CDR3 DNA follows: TGTGCCAGCAGCTCCAGGGGACGGGTAGAAAAACTGTTTTTT. J is TRBJ1-4 and V is TRBV5-6; TRBD1 is a possible D gene (6 bases). Trimming removed 3 bases from V and 8 bases from J, with 14 bases in between. The CDR3 consists of 14 residues. Germline V gives CDR1 SGHDT, CDR2 YYEEEE.

This clonotype was found once. One base away lies a much larger clone, so this may be a sequencing read error. The V gene is TRBV5-4, the J gene TRBJ1-1; D is ambiguous. Germline CDR1 reads SGHNT; CDR2 reads YYREEE (reference sequence). The CDR3 runs to 15 residues. Trimming shortened V by 0 bases and J by 1 base, and 10 bases separated the two germline ends. CDR3 sequence: CASSLDSRGNTEAFF. DNA for the CDR3: TGTGCCAGCAGCTTGGACTCGCGCGGGAACACTGAAGCTTTCTTT.

This clonotype appeared a single time. The CDR3 here is CASSRTGDSYNEQFF. The CDR3 DNA reads as TGTGCCAGTAGTCGTACAGGGGACTCCTACAATGAGCAGTTCTTC. The V and J genes are TRBV19 and TRBJ2-1; 7 bases agree with TRBD1. Trimming at V came to 5 bases and at J to 0 bases, leaving 4 bases not matched to a gene. The germline V gene has CDR1 LNHDA and CDR2 SQIVND (reference sequence). The CDR3 has 15 amino acids. The full variable domain, with the rest looked up from reference TRBV19 and TRBJ2-1, is DGGITQSPKYLFRKEGQNVTLSCEQNLNHDAMYWYRQDPGQGLRLIYYSQIVNDFQKGDIAEGYSVSREKKESFPLTVTSAQKNPTAFYLCASSRTGDSYNEQFFGPGTRLTVL.

Many counts were recorded for this clonotype. The chain combines TRBV7-2 with TRBJ1-1; D unresolved. Trimming cost V 5 bases and J 1 base, with 8 bases left between them. This CDR3 has 13 residues. From germline, CDR1 is SGHTA and CDR2 FQGNSA. The CDR3, as DNA: TGTGCCAGCAGCGTTACTGAGAACACTGAAGCTTTCTTT. The encoded protein is CASSVTENTEAFF.

This clonotype was seen ten or more times. The genes are TRBV7-2 and TRBJ2-1; D is unclear. The V gene lost 3 bases and the J gene lost 4 bases, with 19 bases spanning the gap. CDR1 is SGHTA and CDR2 is FQGNSA in the germline V gene. The CDR3 has 17 residues. The CDR3 region is CASSLPRLPPLYNEQFF. The CDR3, as DNA: TGTGCCAGCAGCTTGCCAAGACTCCCCCCCTTGTACAATGAGCAGTTCTTC.

This clonotype was seen repeatedly, ten times or more. The chain carries TRBV6-4 and TRBJ2-3, with D perhaps assigned TRBD1 or TRBD2 (6 bases each). Trimming removed 4 bases at V and 4 bases at J, with 12 bases between. The CDR3 spans 14 residues. Germline V gene data show CDR1 as MRHNA and CDR2 as SNTAGT. The CDR3 reads CASSGQAGSDTQYF. DNA of the CDR3: TGTGCCAGCAGTGGACAGGCGGGGTCAGATACGCAGTATTTT.

The chain combines TRBV6-5 with TRBJ2-7; D gene ambiguous. The CDR3 totals 15 residues. The V end lost 0 bases, the J end lost 2 bases, and 11 bases lay between the germline ends. Germline CDR1 is MNHEY and CDR2 is SVGAGI. CDR3 residues: CASSYSFIGTYEQYF. The DNA for the CDR3 is TGTGCCAGCAGTTACTCTTTCATTGGGACCTACGAGCAGTACTTC.

There are many counts of this clonotype. Mismatch with germline at one junction end may stem from a read error. The chain recombines TRBV4-2 with TRBJ2-1; 12 positions match TRBD2. This CDR3 region has 15 residues. Germline CDR1 LGHNA, CDR2 YNFKEQ. The CDR3 reads CASSRLAGEVNEQFF. For the CDR3, the DNA is TGCGCCAGCAGCCGACTAGCGGGAGAGGTCAATGAGCAGTTCTTC.

This clonotype showed up many times. This chain uses TRBV9 with TRBJ1-6; D perhaps matches TRBD1 (5 bases). The germline V and J ends were trimmed by 0 bases and 7 bases, with 11 bases remaining between them. The CDR3 runs 15 residues. The germline gives CDR1 SGDLS, CDR2 YYNGEE. CDR3 DNA sequence: TGTGCCAGCAGCGTAGAAGGGGCGGAGAATTCACCCCTCCACTTT. Protein sequence: CASSVEGAENSPLHF.

This clonotype has ten or more counts. V is TRBV27 and J is TRBJ2-7; 10 nucleotides align to TRBD1. V was pared by 4 bases and J by 0 bases, with 6 bases of the junction left unmatched. Germline-derived CDR1 and CDR2 are MNHEY and SMNVEV (reference sequence). This CDR3 contains 16 residues. The CDR3 spells CASSSPGQGSSYEQYF. The CDR3 DNA reads as TGTGCCAGCAGTTCGCCGGGACAGGGGTCCTCCTACGAGCAGTACTTC.

The J gene is TRBJ1-1, the V gene TRBV20-1; no reliable D call. This CDR3 spans 12 amino acids. V was pared by 6 bases and J by 0 bases, with 8 bases between. Germline V lookup: CDR1 DFQATT, CDR2 SNEGSKA (reference sequence). The CDR3 DNA is TGCAGTGCAAGACGCGTGAACACTGAAGCTTTCTTT. Protein product: CSARRVNTEAFF.

This clonotype was seen a handful of times. The chain uses TRBV15 and TRBJ1-1; D not certain. Germline V gene data show CDR1 as LNHNV and CDR2 as YYDKDF (reference sequence). There are 14 residues in the CDR3. The V gene lost 1 base and the J gene lost 5 bases, with 11 bases spanning the gap. The CDR3 reads CATSRGITWTEAFF. CDR3 nucleotide sequence: TGTGCCACCAGCAGAGGTATTACGTGGACTGAAGCTTTCTTT. The whole variable domain, remainder taken from reference TRBV15 and TRBJ1-1, is DAMVIQNPRYQVTQFGKPVTLSCSQTLNHNVMYWYQQKSSQAPKLLFHYYDKDFNNEADTPDNFQSRRPNTSFCFLDIRSPGLGDTAMYLCATSRGITWTEAFFGQGTRLTVV.

This clonotype was found a few times. The J gene is TRBJ2-5, the V gene TRBV20-1; D unresolved. This CDR3 region has 14 residues. The ends were cut back, 1 base at V and 2 bases at J, with 11 bases in the middle. Per germline, CDR1 DFQATT and CDR2 SNEGSKA (reference sequence). The CDR3 protein is CSARAGSAQETQYF. The CDR3 bases are TGCAGTGCTAGAGCGGGCAGCGCGCAAGAGACCCAGTACTTC.

V gene TRBV18 combines with J gene TRBJ1-1, with a tentative D call TRBD1 (5 bases). The V gene lost 4 bases and the J gene lost 1 base, with 16 bases spanning the gap. Germline V gene lookup returns CDR1 KGHSH and CDR2 LQKENI. This CDR3 region has 16 residues. The chain's CDR3 is CASSQGFGDSNTEAFF. The CDR3 DNA follows: TGTGCCAGCTCACAGGGATTCGGGGACTCGAACACTGAAGCTTTCTTT.

The chain employs TRBV2 and TRBJ1-5, with TRBD1 as a possible D gene (5 bases). Between the trimmed V and J ends, which lost 4 bases and 1 base, there was a span of 11 bases. The CDR3 contains 15 residues. In germline, CDR1 is SNHLY, CDR2 FYNNEI. The CDR3 reads CASSVWDGSNQPQHF. CDR3 coding DNA: TGTGCCAGCAGTGTATGGGACGGAAGCAATCAGCCCCAGCATTTT.

This clonotype showed up many times. The chain carries TRBV20-1 and TRBJ2-7, with no clear D. The CDR3 runs to 13 residues. Germline CDR1 and CDR2: DFQATT and SNEGSKA (reference sequence). With 6 bases removed from V and 3 bases from J, the gap between germline ends came to 15 bases. CDR3 sequence reads: CSARPSHGYEQYF. The DNA for the CDR3 is TGCAGTGCCAGGCCATCACACGGCTACGAGCAGTACTTC.

This chain uses TRBV2 with TRBJ1-5, with D tentatively TRBD1 (5 bases). CDR3 length: 13 residues. V was cut by 7 bases and J by 5 bases, with 12 bases left in between. Germline V CDR1 and CDR2: SNHLY, FYNNEI. The CDR3 sequence: CASKTVRDQPQHF. CDR3 nucleotides: TGTGCCAGCAAGACAGTCCGGGATCAGCCCCAGCATTTT.

This clonotype was observed at least ten times. The rearrangement joins TRBV7-9 to TRBJ2-3, with a possible D match to TRBD2 (5 bases). Germline V gives CDR1 SEHNR, CDR2 FQNEAQ (reference sequence). Trimming removed 1 base at V and 8 bases at J, with 13 bases between. The CDR3 has 14 residues. The CDR3 is CASSLVWGRGTQYF. CDR3 in DNA: TGTGCCAGCAGCTTAGTTTGGGGTCGGGGTACGCAGTATTTT.

This clonotype was detected many times. This chain connects TRBV19 to TRBJ1-5; perhaps TRBD1 as D (5 bases). Germline V gene data show CDR1 as LNHDA and CDR2 as SQIVND (reference sequence). V gave up 1 base and J gave up 5 bases, with 9 bases separating them. This CDR3 comprises 14 residues. CDR3 sequence reads: CASSIGRDDQPQHF. CDR3 coding DNA: TGTGCCAGTAGTATAGGCAGGGACGATCAGCCCCAGCATTTT.

The chain joins TRBV7-2 to TRBJ1-2; TRBD1 aligns across 9 bases. After removal of 0 bases from V and 3 bases from J, the junction contained 5 bases not matched to a gene. The CDR3 is made up of 16 amino acids. Germline V gene data show CDR1 as SGHTA and CDR2 as FQGNSA. CDR3 sequence: CASSLAIQGAYYGYTF. CDR3 DNA sequence: TGTGCCAGCAGCTTAGCGATACAGGGGGCTTACTATGGCTACACCTTC.

The CDR3 here is CASSLPRTESNYGYTF. In DNA form, the CDR3 reads TGTGCCAGCAGCTTGCCAAGGACAGAGAGTAACTATGGCTACACCTTC. V and J are TRBV7-3 and TRBJ1-2, with a possible D match to TRBD1 (6 bases). CDR3 length: 16 residues. Germline V gene lookup returns CDR1 SGHTA and CDR2 FQGTGA. The V end lost 3 bases, the J end lost 1 base, and 15 bases lay between the germline ends.